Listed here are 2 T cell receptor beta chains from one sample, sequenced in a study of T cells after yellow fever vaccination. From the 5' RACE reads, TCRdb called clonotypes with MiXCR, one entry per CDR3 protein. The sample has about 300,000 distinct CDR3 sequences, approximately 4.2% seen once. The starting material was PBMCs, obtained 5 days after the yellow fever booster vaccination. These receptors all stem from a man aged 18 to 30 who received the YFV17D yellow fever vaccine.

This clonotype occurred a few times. CDR3 sequence: CSADTGTPNEKLFF. CDR3 sequence (DNA): TGCAGTGCTGATACCGGGACACCAAATGAAAAACTGTTTTTT. J is TRBJ1-4 and V is TRBV20-1, with D possibly TRBD1 on 6 matching bases. Germline CDR1 is DFQATT and CDR2 is SNEGSKA (reference sequence). The V gene lost 5 bases and the J gene lost 5 bases, with 15 bases spanning the gap. The CDR3 consists of 14 residues.

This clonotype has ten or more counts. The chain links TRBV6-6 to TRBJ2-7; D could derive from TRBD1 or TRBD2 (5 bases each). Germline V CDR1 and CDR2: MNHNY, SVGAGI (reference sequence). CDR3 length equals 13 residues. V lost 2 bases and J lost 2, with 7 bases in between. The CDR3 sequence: CASSYGGTYEQYF. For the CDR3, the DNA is TGTGCCAGCAGTTACGGGGGTACCTACGAGCAGTACTTC.